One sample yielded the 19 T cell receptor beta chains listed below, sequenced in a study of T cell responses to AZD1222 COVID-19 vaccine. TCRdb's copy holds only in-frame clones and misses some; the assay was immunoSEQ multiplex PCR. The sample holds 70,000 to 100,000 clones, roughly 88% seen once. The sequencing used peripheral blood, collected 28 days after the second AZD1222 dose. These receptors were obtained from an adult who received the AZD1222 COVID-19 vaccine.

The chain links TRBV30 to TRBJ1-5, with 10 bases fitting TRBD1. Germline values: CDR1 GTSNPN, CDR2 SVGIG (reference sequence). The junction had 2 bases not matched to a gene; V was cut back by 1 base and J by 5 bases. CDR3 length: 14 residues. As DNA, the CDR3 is TGTGCCTGGAGTGGAGGGACAGGGGATCAGCCCCAGCATTTT. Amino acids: CAWSGGTGDQPQHF.

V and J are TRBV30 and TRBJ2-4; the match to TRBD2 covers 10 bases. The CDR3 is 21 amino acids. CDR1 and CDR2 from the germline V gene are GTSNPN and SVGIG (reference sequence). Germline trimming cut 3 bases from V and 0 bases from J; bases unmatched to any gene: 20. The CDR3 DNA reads TGTGCCTGGAGCCCTCCCCAGGGGCTAGCGGGGGCCAATCTAGCCAAAAACATTCAGTACTTC. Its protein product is CAWSPPQGLAGANLAKNIQYF.

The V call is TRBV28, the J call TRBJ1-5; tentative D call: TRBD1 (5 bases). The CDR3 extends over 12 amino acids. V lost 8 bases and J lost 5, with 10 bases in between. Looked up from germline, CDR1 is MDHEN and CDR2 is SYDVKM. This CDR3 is CASAGSYQPQHF. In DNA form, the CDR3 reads TGTGCCAGCGCAGGGTCCTATCAGCCCCAGCATTTT.

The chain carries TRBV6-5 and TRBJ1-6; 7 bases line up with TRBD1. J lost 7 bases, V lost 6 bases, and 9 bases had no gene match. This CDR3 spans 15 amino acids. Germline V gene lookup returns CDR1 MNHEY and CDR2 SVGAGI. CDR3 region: CASSQTGDPNSPLHF. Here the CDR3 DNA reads TGTGCCAGCAGCCAAACAGGGGATCCCAATTCACCCCTCCACTTT.

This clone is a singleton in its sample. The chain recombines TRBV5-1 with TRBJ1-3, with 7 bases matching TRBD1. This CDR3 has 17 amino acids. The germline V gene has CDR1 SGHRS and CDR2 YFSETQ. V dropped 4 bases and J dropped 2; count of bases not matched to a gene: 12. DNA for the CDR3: TGCGCCAGCAGCGTCGACAGGGTTGCGGGAACTGGAAACACCATATATTTT. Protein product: CASSVDRVAGTGNTIYF.

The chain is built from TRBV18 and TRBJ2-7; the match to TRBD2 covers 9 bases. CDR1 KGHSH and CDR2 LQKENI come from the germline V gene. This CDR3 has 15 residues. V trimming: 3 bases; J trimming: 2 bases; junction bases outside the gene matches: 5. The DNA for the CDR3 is TGTGCCAGCTCACCGGGGACTAGCATAACCTACGAGCAGTACTTC. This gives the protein CASSPGTSITYEQYF.

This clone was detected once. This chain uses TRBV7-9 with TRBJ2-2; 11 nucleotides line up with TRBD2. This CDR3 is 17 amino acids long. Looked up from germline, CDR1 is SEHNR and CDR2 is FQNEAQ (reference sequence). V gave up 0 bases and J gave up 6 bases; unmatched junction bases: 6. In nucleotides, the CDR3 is TGTGCCAGCAGCTTAGCCCTAGCGGGAGGTTTGTCCGGGGAGCTGTTTTTT. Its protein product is CASSLALAGGLSGELFF. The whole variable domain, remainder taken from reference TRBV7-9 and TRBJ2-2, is DTGVSQNPRHKITKRGQNVTFRCDPISEHNRLYWYRQTLGQGPEFLTYFQNEAQLEKSRLLSDRFSAERPKGSFSTLEIQRTEQGDSAMYLCASSLALAGGLSGELFFGEGSRLTVL.

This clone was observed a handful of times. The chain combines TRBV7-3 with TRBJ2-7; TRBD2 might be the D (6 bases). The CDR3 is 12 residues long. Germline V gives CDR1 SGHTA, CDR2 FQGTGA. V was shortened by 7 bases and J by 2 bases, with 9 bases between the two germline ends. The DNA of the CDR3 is TGTGCCAGCATTTCGGGAGCCTACGAGCAGTACTTC. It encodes CASISGAYEQYF.

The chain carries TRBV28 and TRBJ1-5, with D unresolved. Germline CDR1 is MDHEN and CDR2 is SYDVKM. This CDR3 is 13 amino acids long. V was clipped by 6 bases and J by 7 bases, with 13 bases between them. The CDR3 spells CASSNFAGQPQHF. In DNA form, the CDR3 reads TGTGCCAGCAGCAATTTCGCGGGGCAGCCCCAGCATTTT.

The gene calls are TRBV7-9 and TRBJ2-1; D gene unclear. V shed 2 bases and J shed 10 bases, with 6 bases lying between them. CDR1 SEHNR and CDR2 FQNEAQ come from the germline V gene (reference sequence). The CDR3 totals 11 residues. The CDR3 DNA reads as TGTGCCAGCAGCTTAAGGGTGGAGCAGTTCTTC. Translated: CASSLRVEQFF.

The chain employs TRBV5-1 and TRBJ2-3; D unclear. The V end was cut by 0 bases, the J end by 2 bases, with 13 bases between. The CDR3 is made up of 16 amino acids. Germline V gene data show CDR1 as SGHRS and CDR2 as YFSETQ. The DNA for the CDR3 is TGCGCCAGCAGCTTGGCCTATGGGCGCACCACAGATACGCAGTATTTT. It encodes CASSLAYGRTTDTQYF.

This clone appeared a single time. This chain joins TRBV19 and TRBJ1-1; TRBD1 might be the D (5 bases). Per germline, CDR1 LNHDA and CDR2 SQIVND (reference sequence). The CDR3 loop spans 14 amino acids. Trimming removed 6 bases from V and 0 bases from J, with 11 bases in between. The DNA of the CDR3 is TGTGCCAGTAGCTTAGACAGCCTGAACACTGAAGCTTTCTTT. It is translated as CASSLDSLNTEAFF. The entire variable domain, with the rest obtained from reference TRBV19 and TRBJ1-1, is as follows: DGGITQSPKYLFRKEGQNVTLSCEQNLNHDAMYWYRQDPGQGLRLIYYSQIVNDFQKGDIAEGYSVSREKKESFPLTVTSAQKNPTAFYLCASSLDSLNTEAFFGQGTRLTVV.

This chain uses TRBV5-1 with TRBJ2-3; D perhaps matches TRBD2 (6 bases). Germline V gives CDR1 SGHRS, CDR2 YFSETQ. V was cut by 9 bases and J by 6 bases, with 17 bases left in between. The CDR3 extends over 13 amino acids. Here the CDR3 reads CATSLARRDTQYF. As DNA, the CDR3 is TGCGCCACCTCACTAGCTCGGCGGGATACGCAGTATTTT.

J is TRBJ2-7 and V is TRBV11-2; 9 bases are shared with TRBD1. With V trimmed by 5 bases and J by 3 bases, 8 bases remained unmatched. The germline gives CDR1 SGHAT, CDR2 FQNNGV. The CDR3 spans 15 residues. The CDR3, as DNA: TGTGCCAGCAGCCAAAATCCGGGACAGGGCTACGAGCAGTACTTC. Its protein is CASSQNPGQGYEQYF.

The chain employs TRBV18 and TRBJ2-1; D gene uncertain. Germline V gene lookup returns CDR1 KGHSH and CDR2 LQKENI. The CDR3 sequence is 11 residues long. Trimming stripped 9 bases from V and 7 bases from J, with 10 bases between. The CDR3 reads CASWAQNEQFF. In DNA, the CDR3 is TGTGCCAGTTGGGCCCAAAATGAGCAGTTCTTC.

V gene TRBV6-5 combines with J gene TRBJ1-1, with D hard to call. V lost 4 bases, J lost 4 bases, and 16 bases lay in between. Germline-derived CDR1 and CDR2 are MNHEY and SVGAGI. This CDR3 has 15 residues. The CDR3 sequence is CASSFTAEIGTEAFF. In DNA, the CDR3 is TGTGCCAGCAGTTTTACAGCTGAGATTGGCACTGAAGCTTTCTTT.

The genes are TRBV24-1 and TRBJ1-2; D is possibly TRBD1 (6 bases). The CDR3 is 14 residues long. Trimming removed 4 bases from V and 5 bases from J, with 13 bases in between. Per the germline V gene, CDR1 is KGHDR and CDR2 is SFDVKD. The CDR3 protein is CATSDYGQPYGYTF. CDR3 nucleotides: TGTGCCACCAGTGACTATGGACAGCCTTATGGCTACACCTTC.

The CDR3 spells CASSLGTGAQPQHF. CDR3 coding DNA: TGTGCCAGCAGCTTGGGGACAGGGGCTCAGCCCCAGCATTTT. The chain carries TRBV7-2 and TRBJ1-5; TRBD1 matches 10 bases. Trimming at V came to 3 bases and at J to 6 bases, leaving 2 bases not matched to a gene. Per the germline V gene, CDR1 is SGHTA and CDR2 is FQGNSA. The CDR3 runs 14 residues.

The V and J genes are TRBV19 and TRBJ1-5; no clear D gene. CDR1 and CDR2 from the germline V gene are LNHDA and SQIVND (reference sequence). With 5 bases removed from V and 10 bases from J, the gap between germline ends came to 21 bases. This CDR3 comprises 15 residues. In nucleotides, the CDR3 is TGTGCCAGTAGTTACACCCGGGATCTAAATCGTCCCCAGCATTTT. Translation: CASSYTRDLNRPQHF.